A selection of T cell receptor beta chains follows, all from one sample in a study of blood T cells in healthy people across ages. MiXCR, run by TCRdb on the 5' RACE reads, gives a single entry per CDR3 protein. Among 380,000 or so distinct CDR3 sequences listed, about 52% were seen once. The sequenced material came from blood. These receptors all stem from a man aged 60 to 69 in good health. Both conserved end residues are part of each CDR3. The D gene is left open where the match is weak. Clone size, where shown, is once, few, many, or a class for clones that have expanded.

v_gene	d_gene	abundance	j_gene	CDR3aa	CDR3nt
TRBV20-1	NA	few	TRBJ2-4	CGLQAGLGKNIQYF	TGCGGGCTTCAGGCAGGGCTGGGCAAAAACATTCAGTACTTC
TRBV14	TRBD2	NA	TRBJ2-5	CASSLAGTSSGEQYF	TGTGCCAGCAGCCTCGCCGGGACTAGTAGCGGGGAGCAGTACTTC
TRBV7-3	NA	NA	TRBJ2-6	CASSPTPFSGANILTF	TGTGCCAGCAGTCCCACCCCGTTCTCTGGGGCCAACATCCTGACTTTC
TRBV30	NA	NA	TRBJ2-5	CALRGDEQYF	TGTGCCCTAAGGGGGGATGAGCAGTACTTC
TRBV5-1	NA	NA	TRBJ2-5	CASTALLADEETQYF	TGCGCCAGCACTGCCCTATTAGCGGATGAGGAGACCCAGTACTTC
TRBV27	NA	once	TRBJ2-5	CASSLRGGLAETQYF	TGTGCCAGCAGTTTAAGGGGGGGCCTGGCAGAGACCCAGTACTTC
TRBV28	NA	NA	TRBJ2-4	CASSLTPSSHIQYF	TGTGCCAGCAGTCTGACTCCATCTAGCCACATTCAGTACTTC
TRBV10-3	NA	few	TRBJ2-4	CAISEASGEGAKNIQYF	TGTGCCATCAGTGAGGCCTCAGGGGAAGGAGCCAAAAACATTCAGTACTTC
TRBV7-9	TRBD2	NA	TRBJ2-1	CASSSPGGGFREQFF	TGTGCCAGCAGCTCCCCCGGGGGGGGCTTTAGGGAGCAGTTCTTC
TRBV9	NA	NA	TRBJ2-5	CASTVGGTQYF	TGTGCCAGCACCGTGGGGGGAACCCAGTACTTC
TRBV20-1	NA	NA	TRBJ1-1	CSANQAKKMNTEAFF	TGCAGTGCTAATCAGGCGAAGAAGATGAACACTGAAGCTTTCTTT
TRBV20-1	TRBD2	few	TRBJ2-1	CSARGPTSGHEQFF	TGCAGTGCTAGAGGTCCTACTAGCGGGCATGAGCAGTTCTTC
TRBV12-3/TRBV12-4	NA	few	TRBJ2-5	CASSFGGLQETQYF	TGTGCCAGCAGTTTCGGGGGACTTCAAGAGACCCAGTACTTC
TRBV20-1	NA	NA	TRBJ1-1	CSASPGGEAFF	TGCAGTGCTAGTCCGGGTGGAGAAGCTTTCTTT
TRBV7-3	NA	NA	TRBJ2-3	CASSFLVGASTGTQYF	TGTGCCAGCAGCTTTCTAGTGGGAGCTAGCACAGGTACGCAGTATTTT